This record covers a single TCR beta chain. The specificity of this receptor is unknown. Base-call qualities are not available, and no considerably larger clone is one nucleotide away. The junction shows trimming of 3 bases on V and 5 bases on J, and the gene matches do not reach 16 bases of it. From a lookup of the germline V gene (reference sequence), CDR1 and CDR2 are GTSNPN and SVGIG. Inclusive of the bounding cysteine and phenylalanine, the CDR3 is 17 residues long. The kept DNA is CDR3 alone, 51 bases in frame from the first base. This sample is drawn from a study of CD8+ T cells in alopecia areata (dated by TCRdb to the late 2010s). In the study overall: Treated patients were enrolled in an open-label pilot trial of oral tofacitinib, 5 to 10 mg twice daily, for moderate-to-severe alopecia areata. In humans, TCRbeta sequencing was performed on scalp tissue and on sorted CD4+ and CD8+ peripheral blood T cells from healthy controls and from patients with patchy or totalis/universalis alopecia areata. In both human patients and the C3H/HeJ mouse model, the study applied high-throughput TCRbeta sequencing to look at T cell clonal expansion in alopecia areata. TCRbeta CDR3 regions were amplified by immunoSEQ multiplex PCR with 35 Vbeta forward and 13 Jbeta reverse primers. Tofacitinib was given for 6 to 18 months, followed by 6 months of follow-up off drug to assess delayed response and recurrence. Scalp clonality was compared across normal scalp (n=4), patchy alopecia areata scalp (n=8), and alopecia totalis/universalis scalp (n=8). In treated patients, disease severity was measured using the SALT score, which gives the percentage of scalp surface area affected. Biopsies were taken from tofacitinib-treated patients at baseline and at 4 and 24 weeks of treatment, and a later scalp biopsy was taken in several of the tofacitinib-treated patients. RNA was obtained with the PAXgene miRNA kit for fixed scalp, the miRNeasy kit for PBMCs, and the RNeasy kit for mouse skin.

Study-level results and caveats: Because the treated cohort was small and had just a single nonresponder, larger studies are needed to establish links between baseline CD8+ expansion and response. Scalp clonality and the number of expanded CD8+ clones among the top 100 scalp clones were significantly decreased by tofacitinib. Lesional scalp, especially in alopecia totalis/universalis, showed higher clonality and more expanded CD8+ clones than normal scalp, suggesting antigenic drive. Unlike mouse skin, where gammadelta T cells dominate, normal human skin contains resident alphabeta T cells that get sequenced too, which complicates analysis of the scalp TCR repertoire. Shared TCR sequences between patients were less evident than in mice, which may be partly attributable to HLA diversity in the patient population. Many expanded lesional clones were found to persist in scalp and blood during tofacitinib treatment, and relapse after treatment cessation may be partly explained by this persistence.

Read against the paper, the sample's treatment or condition label means: oral pan-JAK inhibitor, 5-10 mg twice daily. From alopecia areata patients, peripheral blood was collected along with lesional scalp punch biopsies. PBMCs were separated by density centrifugation and stained for CD3, CD4 and CD8, after which CD4+ and CD8+ T cells were sorted on a FACSAria. Receptors were amplified or captured by the immunoSEQ multiplex PCR assay. For TCR sequencing, RNA was extracted from every sample and reverse transcribed into cDNA to serve as template. SuperScript III was used to make first-strand cDNA, primed with a 2:1 mix of oligo-dT and random hexamers. A synthetic immune receptor repertoire was used to gauge amplification bias, and whatever bias remained was removed computationally. The original pipeline was this. After raw reads were preprocessed to remove errors, the CDR3 was defined following IMGT conventions as running from the conserved cysteine to phenylalanine. To get clonality, Shannon entropy was normalized by log2 of the number of productive unique TCRs and the result was subtracted from 1. CD4 or CD8 identity of scalp clones was inferred by cross-referencing scalp TCRbeta sequences with sorted blood CD4 and CD8 repertoires. What TCRdb holds here is the immuneACCESS table cut down to in-frame rearrangements. Part of the clones is not present; checked against another copy, under half of the missing clones reflect an unresolved V gene, and the others are unexplained. D and trimming come from the DNA, and the V and J calls and clone size come from that table. Across this sample there are under 300,000 clones, with 45% to 70% seen only once. Clones ranked in the top ten supply around 0.92% of the sample.

In this chain, TRBV30 is recombined with TRBJ1-5, with TRBD1 matching 7 junction bases. Sequenced material: CD4+ T cells sorted from blood, taken around week 53, from a patient treated with tofacitinib. This TCR was recovered from a human donor with alopecia areata. The base sequence is TGTGCCTGGAGCCCCACTCGGGGCAGGGGGTTTGATCAGCCCCAGCATTTT. The resulting protein is CAWSPTRGRGFDQPQHF.